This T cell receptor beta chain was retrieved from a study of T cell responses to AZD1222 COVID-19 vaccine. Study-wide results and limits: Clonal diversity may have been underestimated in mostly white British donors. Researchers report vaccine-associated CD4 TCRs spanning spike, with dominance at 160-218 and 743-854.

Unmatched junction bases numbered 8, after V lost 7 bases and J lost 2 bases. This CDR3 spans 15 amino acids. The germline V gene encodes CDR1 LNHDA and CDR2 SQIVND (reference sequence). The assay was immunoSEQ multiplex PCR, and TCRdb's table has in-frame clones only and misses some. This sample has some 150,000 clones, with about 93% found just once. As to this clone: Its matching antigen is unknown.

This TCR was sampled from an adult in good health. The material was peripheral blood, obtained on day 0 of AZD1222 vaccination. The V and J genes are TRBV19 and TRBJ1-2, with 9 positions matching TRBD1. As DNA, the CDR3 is TGTGCCAGTATTCGCCCCGGGACAGGGAACTATGGCTACACCTTC. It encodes CASIRPGTGNYGYTF.